Following are 31 T cell receptor beta chains from one sample sequenced in a study of cytomegalovirus exposure and HLA in healthy donors. PCR used 60 Vbeta primers and 13 Jbeta primers. Clones were read by immunoSEQ multiplex PCR, and TCRdb kept only the in-frame ones, dropping some. The sample lists about 110,000 clones, around 78% occurring once. Sequences were obtained from PBMCs. The receptors here all came from a man aged 30 to 45 in good health and CMV-seronegative.

This clone turned up a few times. The V call is TRBV6-6, the J call TRBJ1-5; weak D call: TRBD1 (6 bases). The V and J ends lost 8 bases and 7 bases respectively, with 12 bases between them. The CDR3 sequence is 12 residues long. Germline values: CDR1 MNHNY, CDR2 SVGAGI (reference sequence). DNA for the CDR3: TGTGCCAGCGCCCAGGGGCAACAGCCCCAGCATTTT. Its translation: CASAQGQQPQHF.

The V gene is TRBV7-9, the J gene TRBJ1-2; TRBD1 aligns across 8 bases. J lost 3 bases, V lost 2 bases, and 5 bases had no gene match. The CDR3 is made up of 15 amino acids. Germline lookup yields CDR1 SEHNR and CDR2 FQNEAQ (reference sequence). The CDR3 reads CASSLRSGGDYGYTF. CDR3 nucleotides: TGTGCCAGCAGCTTAAGGTCAGGGGGCGACTATGGCTACACCTTC.

The V and J genes are TRBV19 and TRBJ1-2; 7 bases match TRBD1. The germline gives CDR1 LNHDA, CDR2 SQIVND (reference sequence). V lost 5 bases to trimming and J lost 0 bases; unmatched junction nucleotides: 6. The CDR3 loop spans 15 amino acids. In nucleotides, the CDR3 is TGTGCCAGTAGTGCCTGGGACAGAACTAACTATGGCTACACCTTC. This codes for CASSAWDRTNYGYTF. The full variable domain, completed using reference TRBV19 and TRBJ1-2, is DGGITQSPKYLFRKEGQNVTLSCEQNLNHDAMYWYRQDPGQGLRLIYYSQIVNDFQKGDIAEGYSVSREKKESFPLTVTSAQKNPTAFYLCASSAWDRTNYGYTFGSGTRLTVV.

This rearrangement joins TRBV14 to TRBJ2-3; D gene ambiguous. The V gene lost 7 bases and the J gene lost 4 bases, with 12 bases spanning the gap. Germline-derived CDR1 and CDR2 are SGHDN and FVKESK. This CDR3 region has 13 residues. The CDR3 spells CASKELNADTQYF. The CDR3 bases are TGTGCCAGCAAGGAGCTTAACGCAGATACGCAGTATTTT.

This chain joins TRBV6-1 and TRBJ1-5; TRBD1 agrees at 7 bases. The J segment lost 3 bases and the V segment lost 2 bases, leaving 7 bases of the junction unmatched. The CDR3 is 16 amino acids. CDR1 MNHNS and CDR2 SASEGT come from the germline V gene. The CDR3 sequence: CASSEQLGGPNQPQHF. DNA for the CDR3: TGTGCCAGCAGTGAACAGTTAGGGGGCCCCAATCAGCCCCAGCATTTT.

The J gene is TRBJ1-1, the V gene TRBV2, with a possible D match to TRBD1 (6 bases). Per germline, CDR1 SNHLY and CDR2 FYNNEI. The V end lost 7 bases, the J end lost 1 base, and 10 bases lay between the germline ends. This CDR3 region has 13 residues. The CDR3 region has the DNA TGTGCCAGCACGGTGGGGGCGAACACTGAAGCTTTCTTT. This gives the protein CASTVGANTEAFF.

Only a few counts were recorded for this clone. V and J are TRBV10-2 and TRBJ2-3; D is perhaps TRBD2 (6 bases). Germline V gene data show CDR1 as WSHSY and CDR2 as SAAADI. V lost 4 bases and J 4 bases, leaving 12 bases between the germline ends. The CDR3 runs 14 residues. In DNA, the CDR3 is TGCGCCAGCAGTGTGGTCGGGAGCGCAGATACGCAGTATTTT. It is translated as CASSVVGSADTQYF.

The chain recombines TRBV5-4 with TRBJ2-6; 7 positions agree with TRBD1. With 3 bases clipped from V and 4 bases from J, the junction kept 10 bases outside the gene matches. CDR3 size: 17 residues. Germline V CDR1 and CDR2: SGHNT, YYREEE (reference sequence). The CDR3 here is CASSSGQAQRGANVLTF. CDR3 sequence (DNA): TGTGCCAGCAGCTCTGGACAGGCCCAACGAGGGGCCAACGTCCTGACTTTC.

This sequence joins TRBV4-2 and TRBJ1-4, with 7 positions matching TRBD1. Germline lookup yields CDR1 LGHNA and CDR2 YNFKEQ. J was trimmed by 7 bases and V by 1 base; bases with no gene match: 6. CDR3 length: 15 amino acids. The CDR3 DNA sequence: TGTGCCAGCAGCCAAGTTTGGCAGGGGGTTGAAAAACTGTTTTTT. It specifies CASSQVWQGVEKLFF.

This rearrangement joins TRBV28 to TRBJ2-7; no firm D call. Germline values: CDR1 MDHEN, CDR2 SYDVKM. The CDR3 has 13 amino acids. Between the trimmed V and J ends, which lost 4 bases and 1 base, there was a span of 8 bases. CDR3 in DNA: TGTGCCAGCAGTTATAAAATTTCCTACGAGCAGTACTTC. It codes for CASSYKISYEQYF.

This clone was recorded only once. This chain connects TRBV27 to TRBJ2-1; D is undetermined. The CDR3 loop spans 14 amino acids. The V gene's germline CDR1 is MNHEY and CDR2 SMNVEV (reference sequence). V lost 6 bases to trimming and J lost 0 bases, with 9 bases between them. This CDR3 reads CASRRLDSYNEQFF. The CDR3 DNA reads TGTGCCAGCAGGCGTCTAGACTCCTACAATGAGCAGTTCTTC.

This rearrangement joins TRBV25-1 to TRBJ2-7; no clear D gene. The J call is in doubt because the DNA end fits TRBJ2-1 better. The CDR3 extends over 18 amino acids. Germline CDR1 and CDR2: MGHDK and SYGVNS. For the CDR3, the DNA is TGTGCCAGCAGTGACCCCTTAATCGAGAGGAGCTCCTACAATGAGCAGTTCTTC. It yields the protein CASSDPLIERSSYNEQFF.

The genes are TRBV11-2 and TRBJ2-7; no firm D call. Germline CDR1 and CDR2: SGHAT and FQNNGV. CDR3 length: 12 amino acids. V gave up 5 bases and J gave up 6 bases, with 11 bases separating them. The CDR3 nucleotides read TGTGCCAGCAGCCCAGAAACGTCCGAGCAGTACTTC. As protein: CASSPETSEQYF.

The chain is built from TRBV7-8 and TRBJ1-3; D ambiguous. Germline V gene lookup returns CDR1 SGHVS and CDR2 FQNEAQ. The CDR3 covers 16 residues. V was clipped by 1 base and J by 4 bases, with 14 bases between them. In nucleotides, the CDR3 is TGTGCCAGCAGCTTAGGGAGGACTCTGAGGGGAAACACCATATATTTT. This gives the protein CASSLGRTLRGNTIYF.

V and J are TRBV13 and TRBJ1-1, with 10 bases lining up with TRBD1. CDR1 is PRHDT and CDR2 is FYEKMQ in the germline V gene (reference sequence). CDR3 length equals 17 residues. Trimming took 6 bases from V and 1 from J; bases not matched to a gene: 11. The CDR3 region has the DNA TGTGCCAGCAGGTGGCTTGGGACAGGGGTCCCGAACACTGAAGCTTTCTTT. Protein product: CASRWLGTGVPNTEAFF.

This clone was counted a few times. The genes are TRBV25-1 and TRBJ2-2; a weak D match, TRBD1 (5 bases). Germline V CDR1 and CDR2: MGHDK, SYGVNS. There are 15 residues in the CDR3. V lost 2 bases to trimming and J lost 2 bases, with 9 bases between them. The CDR3 loop is CASSERQLNTGELFF. The CDR3 nucleotides read TGTGCCAGCAGTGAAAGACAGCTTAACACCGGGGAGCTGTTTTTT.

The gene calls are TRBV30 and TRBJ2-3; D is possibly TRBD2 (5 bases). The CDR3 is 14 residues long. Germline lookup yields CDR1 GTSNPN and CDR2 SVGIG (reference sequence). Trimming took off 3 bases at V and 3 bases at J, with 13 bases between the two ends. The CDR3 DNA follows: TGTGCCTGGAGAATAGTGGGCGGGACAGATACGCAGTATTTT. This codes for CAWRIVGGTDTQYF.

The V gene is TRBV28, the J gene TRBJ2-3; 10 nucleotides match TRBD1. CDR3 size: 15 residues. The ends lost 6 bases at V and 3 bases at J; junction bases unmatched: 6. Germline CDR1 and CDR2: MDHEN and SYDVKM. The DNA for the CDR3 is TGTGCCAGCAGGCCGGGACAGGGGTTAACAGATACGCAGTATTTT. This codes for CASRPGQGLTDTQYF.

The chain carries TRBV27 and TRBJ1-4; the D gene is possibly TRBD1 (6 bases). Trimming stripped 3 bases from V and 7 bases from J, with 12 bases between. Germline CDR1 MNHEY, CDR2 SMNVEV (reference sequence). The CDR3 spans 14 residues. CDR3 DNA: TGTGCCAGCAGTTTTTCGGGGGGCTTTGAAAAACTGTTTTTT. Translation gives CASSFSGGFEKLFF.

This chain links TRBV6-1 with TRBJ2-7, with D perhaps matching TRBD2 (7 bases). Trimming pared 4 bases from V and 9 bases from J, leaving 10 bases between. The germline V gene has CDR1 MNHNS and CDR2 SASEGT. This CDR3 has 11 residues. The CDR3 region is CASSGGGGQYF. The CDR3 region has the DNA TGTGCCAGCAGTGGCGGGGGCGGGCAGTACTTC.

This clone has only a few counts. The chain couples TRBV28 to TRBJ1-1, with TRBD1 as a possible D gene (6 bases). Trimming took 4 bases from V and 5 from J, leaving 11 bases between them. Looked up from germline, CDR1 is MDHEN and CDR2 is SYDVKM. This CDR3 has 13 residues. DNA of the CDR3: TGTGCCAGCAGTTATACAGGGAAAACTGAAGCTTTCTTT. Encoded protein: CASSYTGKTEAFF.

The chain joins TRBV1 to TRBJ2-1; TRBD2, as called in the table, went unchecked against the DNA. TRBV1 is a known pseudogene. The CDR3 is 18 amino acids. The CDR3: CTSSLGGRDTSGHNEQFF. The CDR3 coding sequence is TGCACCAGCAGCCTCGGGGGGCGCGATACTAGCGGGCACAATGAGCAGTTCTTC.

The gene calls are TRBV14 and TRBJ2-7; D perhaps matches TRBD1 (5 bases). Trimming pared 4 bases from V and 4 bases from J, leaving 14 bases between. Germline V CDR1 and CDR2: SGHDN, FVKESK. The CDR3 covers 14 residues. The CDR3 loop is CASSPGSWPYEQYF. CDR3 sequence (DNA): TGTGCCAGCAGCCCAGGGTCTTGGCCTTACGAGCAGTACTTC.

This sequence joins TRBV14 and TRBJ2-1; 7 nucleotides line up with TRBD1. This CDR3 spans 16 amino acids. The ends lost 0 bases at V and 7 bases at J; junction bases unmatched: 9. Germline lookup yields CDR1 SGHDN and CDR2 FVKESK. CDR3 coding DNA: TGTGCCAGCAGCCAAGAGTTGGCAGGGGGTTGGAATGAGCAGTTCTTC. Protein: CASSQELAGGWNEQFF. The full variable domain, with the rest looked up from reference TRBV14 and TRBJ2-1, is EAGVTQFPSHSVIEKGQTVTLRCDPISGHDNLYWYRRVMGKEIKFLLHFVKESKQDESGMPNNRFLAERTGGTYSTLKVQPAELEDSGVYFCASSQELAGGWNEQFFGPGTRLTVL.

The chain joins TRBV27 to TRBJ1-2; D gene ambiguous. V was cut by 2 bases and J by 4 bases, with 11 bases left in between. The CDR3 has 14 amino acids. CDR1 and CDR2 (germline): MNHEY, SMNVEV (reference sequence). The chain's CDR3 is CASSLAAGIYGYTF. CDR3 DNA sequence: TGTGCCAGCAGTTTAGCAGCCGGGATCTATGGCTACACCTTC.

CDR3 residues: CAIKGTSGFQETQYF. DNA for the CDR3: TGTGCCATCAAAGGGACTAGCGGTTTTCAAGAGACCCAGTACTTC. V gene TRBV10-3 combines with J gene TRBJ2-5; TRBD2 matches 11 bases. The ends lost 7 bases at V and 2 bases at J; junction bases unmatched: 6. Germline V lookup: CDR1 ENHRY, CDR2 SYGVKD. The CDR3 extends over 15 amino acids.

CDR3 amino acids: CASSLRVDRGRQPQHF. The CDR3 DNA is TGTGCCAGCAGTTTAAGGGTCGACAGGGGGCGTCAGCCCCAGCATTTT. The genes are TRBV27 and TRBJ1-5; 10 nucleotides agree with TRBD1. The CDR3 extends over 16 amino acids. CDR1 and CDR2 from the germline V gene are MNHEY and SMNVEV (reference sequence). Trimming removed 2 bases from V and 6 bases from J; junction bases left unmatched: 7.

This chain connects TRBV7-8 to TRBJ2-2; TRBD2 might be the D (5 bases). Germline lookup yields CDR1 SGHVS and CDR2 FQNEAQ. This CDR3 is built from 15 residues. Trimming removed 8 bases at V and 3 bases at J, with 16 bases between. CDR3 DNA sequence: TGTGCCAGCGGCCCCGGAGGAACCTACACCGGGGAGCTGTTTTTT. This gives the protein CASGPGGTYTGELFF.

The rearrangement links TRBV27 to TRBJ2-7; 11 nucleotides agree with TRBD2. CDR1 is MNHEY, CDR2 SMNVEV, per germline (reference sequence). V trimming: 2 bases; J trimming: 3 bases; junction bases outside the gene matches: 6. The CDR3 has 16 residues. As DNA, the CDR3 is TGTGCCAGCAGTTTAGCCGGGACTAGCGGATACTACGAGCAGTACTTC. It is translated as CASSLAGTSGYYEQYF.

The chain employs TRBV5-1 and TRBJ2-3; 11 bases fit TRBD2. The CDR3 spans 17 residues. V was pared by 3 bases and J by 2 bases, with 8 bases of the junction left unmatched. The germline V gene has CDR1 SGHRS and CDR2 YFSETQ. For the CDR3, the DNA is TGCGCCAGCAGCTATGTTAGCGGGAGGGCCAACACAGATACGCAGTATTTT. Amino acid sequence: CASSYVSGRANTDTQYF.

There are a few counts of this clone. The rearrangement links TRBV4-1 to TRBJ1-2; D gene unclear. CDR3 length equals 17 residues. Germline CDR1 reads MGHRA; CDR2 reads YSYEKL. With 0 bases removed from V and 1 base from J, the gap between germline ends came to 15 bases. The CDR3 nucleotides read TGCGCCAGCAGCCAAGATCTGGGCCAGGCCTTTAACTATGGCTACACCTTC. Its translation is CASSQDLGQAFNYGYTF.